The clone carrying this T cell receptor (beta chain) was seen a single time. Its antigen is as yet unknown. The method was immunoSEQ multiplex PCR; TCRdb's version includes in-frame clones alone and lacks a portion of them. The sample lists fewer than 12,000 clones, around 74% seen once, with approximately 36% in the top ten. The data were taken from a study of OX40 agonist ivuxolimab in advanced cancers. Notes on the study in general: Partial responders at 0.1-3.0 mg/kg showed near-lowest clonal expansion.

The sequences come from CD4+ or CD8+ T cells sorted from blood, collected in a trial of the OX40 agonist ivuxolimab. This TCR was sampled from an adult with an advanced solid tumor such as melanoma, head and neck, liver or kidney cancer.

This chain's CDR3 is CASSGSGANVLTF. CDR3 sequence (DNA): TGTGCCAGCAGTGGCTCTGGGGCCAACGTCCTGACTTTC. The chain joins TRBV6-1 to TRBJ2-6, with D hard to call. Germline CDR1 reads MNHNS; CDR2 reads SASEGT. Trimming stripped 4 bases from V and 0 bases from J, with 1 base between. The CDR3 is made up of 13 amino acids.